The 29 T cell receptor beta chains reported below all come from one sample, sequenced in a study of T cells in Graves' hyperthyroidism and ophthalmopathy. Amplified regions were TCR beta CDR3 sequences from RNA transcripts. The HTBI primer set served for first-round RT-PCR of the TCR CDR3. TCRdb analysed the multiplex PCR reads with MiXCR anew, one entry per CDR3 protein. This sample has 350,000 to 400,000 distinct CDR3 sequences, with around 13% found just once. Sequenced sample: blood. Source of these receptors: an older woman with Graves' hyperthyroidism.

The chain combines TRBV6-5 with TRBJ2-4, with D possibly matching TRBD2 (5 bases). There are 15 residues in the CDR3. Trimming took 2 bases from V and 0 from J, leaving 8 bases between them. Germline CDR1 and CDR2: MNHEY and SVGAGI. CDR3 DNA: TGTGCCAGCAGTTACCTAGCAGAAGCCAAAAACATTCAGTACTTC. Its translation is CASSYLAEAKNIQYF.

This clonotype was seen at least ten times. The CDR3 DNA sequence: TGTGCCAGCAGGACATCGGGACTAGCGGGAGCAGATACGCAGTATTTT. Translated, it gives CASRTSGLAGADTQYF. The chain recombines TRBV2 with TRBJ2-3, with TRBD2 identical over 14 bases. The V segment lost 6 bases and the J segment 4 bases; nucleotides outside the gene matches: 6. Germline values: CDR1 SNHLY, CDR2 FYNNEI. This CDR3 comprises 16 residues. The whole variable domain, filled in from reference TRBV2 and TRBJ2-3, reads EPEVTQTPSHQVTQMGQEVILRCVPISNHLYFYWYRQILGQKVEFLVSFYNNEISEKSEIFDDQFSVERPDGSNFTLKIRSTKLEDSAMYFCASRTSGLAGADTQYFGPGTRLTVL.

This clonotype was observed at least ten times. This chain links TRBV6-1 with TRBJ1-5, with 8 bases that match TRBD1. V was clipped by 6 bases and J by 0 bases; unmatched bases: 4. The CDR3 has 15 amino acids. Looked up from germline, CDR1 is MNHNS and CDR2 is SASEGT. The CDR3 protein is CASRTGVYSNQPQHF. In DNA, the CDR3 is TGTGCCAGCAGGACAGGGGTTTATAGCAATCAGCCCCAGCATTTT.

This chain joins TRBV29-1 and TRBJ2-1; D may be TRBD2 (6 bases). Trimming removed 4 bases at V and 4 bases at J, with 11 bases between. The CDR3 is 13 amino acids. Germline values: CDR1 SQVTM, CDR2 ANQGSEA. The CDR3, as DNA: TGCAGCGTTGTCCAGGGAGGATACAATGAGCAGTTCTTC. Translation gives CSVVQGGYNEQFF.

This clonotype was recorded at least ten times. V and J are TRBV12-3 or TRBV12-4 and TRBJ2-1; the D gene is possibly TRBD2 (6 bases). Trimming took off 6 bases at V and 7 bases at J, with 13 bases between the two ends. The CDR3 length is 13 residues. In DNA form, the CDR3 reads TGTGCCAGCAGCCCGAGACTAGGTAATGAGCAGTTCTTC. This gives the protein CASSPRLGNEQFF.

V is TRBV20-1 and J is TRBJ2-5; TRBD1 matches 7 bases. The CDR3 spans 14 residues. Trimming took 6 bases from V and 2 from J; bases not matched to a gene: 9. The germline V gene encodes CDR1 DFQATT and CDR2 SNEGSKA (reference sequence). In nucleotides, the CDR3 is TGCAGTGCCTTGGACAGGACGATTCAAGAGACCCAGTACTTC. Translation: CSALDRTIQETQYF.

Many counts were recorded for this clonotype. The chain employs TRBV30 and TRBJ1-4; D is ambiguous. Trimming pared 1 base from V and 1 base from J, leaving 19 bases between. CDR1 and CDR2 from the germline V gene are GTSNPN and SVGIG (reference sequence). The CDR3 contains 18 residues. The CDR3 reads CAWSGSGIGGRTNEKLFF. Written as DNA, the CDR3 is TGTGCCTGGAGTGGGTCAGGAATAGGAGGTCGAACTAATGAAAAACTGTTTTTT.

The rearrangement uses TRBV20-1 and TRBJ2-5; D perhaps matches TRBD1 (6 bases). Germline CDR1 DFQATT, CDR2 SNEGSKA (reference sequence). CDR3 length equals 13 residues. Trimming cost V 5 bases and J 5 bases, with 15 bases left between them. CDR3 in DNA: TGCAGTGCTCAAGGACAGTCTTGGGAGACCCAGTACTTC. As protein: CSAQGQSWETQYF.

This clonotype was seen at least ten times. This sequence joins TRBV20-1 and TRBJ1-1; D is perhaps TRBD1 (5 bases). CDR3 size: 14 residues. The V end lost 0 bases, the J end lost 5 bases, and 13 bases lay between the germline ends. Germline-derived CDR1 and CDR2 are DFQATT and SNEGSKA (reference sequence). In nucleotides, the CDR3 is TGCAGTGCTAGAGATCGATCCAGGGTTACTGAAGCTTTCTTT. Translating gives CSARDRSRVTEAFF.

Only a few counts were recorded for this clonotype. The chain joins TRBV20-1 to TRBJ2-1; tentative D call: TRBD2 (6 bases). This CDR3 is 13 amino acids long. Germline loops: CDR1 DFQATT, CDR2 SNEGSKA (reference sequence). Trimming took off 6 bases at V and 8 bases at J, with 17 bases between the two ends. CDR3 nucleotide sequence: TGCAGTGCGCGGGACCCGCGGGTCGATGAGCAGTTCTTC. Its translation: CSARDPRVDEQFF.

This clonotype was observed at least ten times. The V call is TRBV5-1, the J call TRBJ2-1; 10 positions match TRBD2. The V gene's germline CDR1 is SGHRS and CDR2 YFSETQ. The CDR3 has 15 residues. J gave up 7 bases and V 2 bases, and 6 bases lay outside the gene matches. CDR3 nucleotide sequence: TGCGCCAGCAGCTTTGGAGCGGGAGGGTGGAATGAGCAGTTCTTC. Its protein product is CASSFGAGGWNEQFF.

At least ten counts were recorded for this clonotype. The chain is built from TRBV6-1 and TRBJ2-7, with D perhaps matching TRBD2 (6 bases). Germline V gene lookup returns CDR1 MNHNS and CDR2 SASEGT. The V end lost 0 bases, the J end lost 5 bases, and 20 bases lay between the germline ends. The CDR3 extends over 17 amino acids. The CDR3 loop is CASSEAFRGIRDNEQYF. The CDR3 nucleotides read TGTGCCAGCAGTGAAGCTTTCCGCGGGATACGTGATAACGAGCAGTACTTC.

This clonotype was counted many times. The genes are TRBV2 and TRBJ2-7, with unresolved D. CDR3 length: 13 residues. V was clipped by 3 bases and J by 3 bases, with 9 bases between them. Germline V CDR1 and CDR2: SNHLY, FYNNEI. CDR3 residues: CASSEHISYEQYF. The DNA for the CDR3 is TGTGCCAGCAGTGAGCACATCAGCTACGAGCAGTACTTC. The full variable domain, completed using reference TRBV2 and TRBJ2-7, is EPEVTQTPSHQVTQMGQEVILRCVPISNHLYFYWYRQILGQKVEFLVSFYNNEISEKSEIFDDQFSVERPDGSNFTLKIRSTKLEDSAMYFCASSEHISYEQYFGPGTRLTVT.

This clonotype was detected many times. The CDR3 is CAWTSGENTGELFF. CDR3 in DNA: TGTGCCTGGACCTCAGGGGAGAACACCGGGGAGCTGTTTTTT. V usage is TRBV30 and J usage is TRBJ2-2; D perhaps matches TRBD1 (6 bases). Trimming stripped 4 bases from V and 1 base from J, with 10 bases between. The CDR3 has 14 residues. Germline CDR1 GTSNPN, CDR2 SVGIG (reference sequence).

Note on this clonotype: A much larger clonotype is one base distant, so this may be a read error. The chain carries TRBV9 and TRBJ2-6, with 8 bases matching TRBD2. Germline lookup yields CDR1 SGDLS and CDR2 YYNGEE. The CDR3 runs to 15 residues. The CDR3 region has the DNA TGTGCCACCGGGAGGGCAGCCTCTGGGGCCAAAGTCCTGACTTTC. It codes for CATGRAASGAKVLTF. Full variable domain (missing parts from reference TRBV9 and TRBJ2-6): DSGVTQTPKHLITATGQRVTLRCSPRSGDLSVYWYQQSLDQGLQFLIQYYNGEERAKGNILERFSAQQFPDLHSELNLSSLELGDSALYFCATGRAASGAKVLTFGAGSRLTVL.

This clonotype was detected only a few times. The chain employs TRBV20-1 and TRBJ1-2; no definite D call. The CDR3 contains 13 residues. The germline CDR1 and CDR2 sequences are DFQATT and SNEGSKA (reference sequence). The V end lost 1 base, the J end lost 4 bases, and 10 bases lay between the germline ends. Here the CDR3 reads CSARAPGGYGYTF. The CDR3, as DNA: TGCAGTGCTAGAGCTCCGGGCGGCTATGGCTACACCTTC.

In this sample, this clonotype turned up once. V and J are TRBV11-2 and TRBJ2-7; D not resolved. The CDR3 consists of 14 residues. Trimming shortened V by 10 bases and J by 0 bases, and 16 bases separated the two germline ends. The V gene's germline CDR1 is SGHAT and CDR2 FQNNGV. Here the CDR3 reads CATAPHLSSYEQYF. In DNA form, the CDR3 reads TGTGCCACCGCTCCCCACCTTAGCTCCTACGAGCAGTACTTC.

This clonotype was observed many times. The rearrangement links TRBV29-1 to TRBJ2-3; 9 bases map to TRBD1. Per the germline V gene, CDR1 is SQVTM and CDR2 is ANQGSEA. This CDR3 has 13 amino acids. Trimming took 4 bases from V and 6 from J; bases not matched to a gene: 5. This CDR3 reads CSVATGGLDTQYF. The DNA of the CDR3 is TGCAGCGTTGCGACAGGGGGTTTGGATACGCAGTATTTT.

This clonotype has ten or more counts. The V call is TRBV28, the J call TRBJ2-1; 9 nucleotides line up with TRBD2. Germline CDR1 is MDHEN and CDR2 is SYDVKM. With V trimmed by 6 bases and J by 9 bases, 9 bases remained unmatched. This CDR3 has 14 amino acids. The CDR3 sequence is CASSRTSERGEQFF. The CDR3 region has the DNA TGTGCCAGCAGCCGGACTAGCGAAAGGGGTGAGCAGTTCTTC.

This clonotype has ten or more counts. The rearrangement joins TRBV3-1 to TRBJ2-5; 12 bases align to TRBD2. Per germline, CDR1 LGHDT and CDR2 YNNKEL (reference sequence). Trimming at V came to 7 bases and at J to 1 base, leaving 4 bases not matched to a gene. CDR3 length: 15 residues. CDR3 coding DNA: TGTGCCAGCACTAGCGGGAGGGGACTCCAAGAGACCCAGTACTTC. Encoded protein: CASTSGRGLQETQYF.

This clonotype was picked up many times. The rearrangement links TRBV7-9 to TRBJ2-1; TRBD2 matches 8 bases. CDR1 is SEHNR and CDR2 is FQNEAQ in the germline V gene (reference sequence). V gave up 5 bases and J gave up 7 bases; unmatched junction bases: 7. This CDR3 spans 14 amino acids. CDR3 nucleotide sequence: TGTGCCAGCAGCCCCCGGACGGGGGGGAATGAGCAGTTCTTC. Translation: CASSPRTGGNEQFF.

This clonotype was seen many times. The chain joins TRBV6-2 or TRBV6-3 to TRBJ2-5; TRBD2 aligns across 8 bases. This CDR3 contains 14 residues. From germline, CDR1 is MNHEY and CDR2 SVGEGT. Losses at the gene ends were 7 bases for V and 0 bases for J; bases not matched to a gene: 4. In nucleotides, the CDR3 is TGTGCCAGCACCAAACTAGCGGACCAAGAGACCCAGTACTTC. This translates into CASTKLADQETQYF.

The chain couples TRBV10-2 to TRBJ1-1; D remains ambiguous. The germline V gene encodes CDR1 WSHSY and CDR2 SAAADI. The CDR3 extends over 15 amino acids. Trimming left V 7 bases short and J 1 base short, with 16 bases between. CDR3 nucleotides: TGCGCCAGCAAATGGACGAGCCGGGGGAACACTGAAGCTTTCTTT. It is translated as CASKWTSRGNTEAFF.

The CDR3 nucleotides are TGTGCCAGCAGCCAAGTCCGATACCTAGCGGGAGGAGACGAGCAGTACTTC. This gives the protein CASSQVRYLAGGDEQYF. This rearrangement joins TRBV4-2 to TRBJ2-7; 11 bases line up with TRBD2. The V segment lost 1 base and the J segment 5 bases; nucleotides outside the gene matches: 10. This CDR3 region has 17 residues. CDR1 is LGHNA and CDR2 is YNFKEQ in the germline V gene.

This clonotype was found many times. J is TRBJ2-3 and V is TRBV3-1, with 7 bases matching TRBD1. The V gene's germline CDR1 is LGHDT and CDR2 YNNKEL (reference sequence). This CDR3 is built from 14 residues. V lost 4 bases and J lost 2; bases outside the gene matches: 3. The CDR3 DNA reads TGTGCCAGCAGCCCAGGACAGGTCACAGATACGCAGTATTTT. The encoded protein is CASSPGQVTDTQYF.

This clonotype was counted ten times or more. A junction boundary mismatches the germline segment, possibly from a read error. The chain combines TRBV29-1 with TRBJ1-1, with 7 bases aligning to TRBD1. The CDR3 is made up of 13 amino acids. Looked up from germline, CDR1 is SQVTM and CDR2 is ANQGSEA. In nucleotides, the CDR3 is TGCAGCAGTAGGGACAGAAGGAACGCTGAAGCTTTCTTT. The encoded protein is CSSRDRRNAEAFF.

This clonotype was seen ten or more times. V usage is TRBV10-3 and J usage is TRBJ1-1; the match to TRBD1 covers 11 bases. This CDR3 spans 16 amino acids. V was pared by 4 bases and J by 1 base, with 5 bases of the junction left unmatched. Germline V gene lookup returns CDR1 ENHRY and CDR2 SYGVKD. CDR3 in DNA: TGTGCCATCAGTGGCGGACAGGGGGCTCAGAACACTGAAGCTTTCTTT. It specifies CAISGGQGAQNTEAFF.

Many counts were recorded for this clonotype. The CDR3 DNA follows: TGTGCCATCAGAGGGCGGGAGGGCCCTACAGATACGCAGTATTTT. Residues: CAIRGREGPTDTQYF. The chain couples TRBV10-3 to TRBJ2-3; 9 bases fit TRBD2. V lost 6 bases, J lost 3 bases, and 7 bases stayed unmatched. Germline V CDR1 and CDR2: ENHRY, SYGVKD. The CDR3 covers 15 residues.

This clonotype has just a few counts. Germline and junction disagree at one end, which may indicate a read error. The rearrangement joins TRBV18 to TRBJ2-2, with D perhaps TRBD1 (6 bases). The germline V gene encodes CDR1 KGHSH and CDR2 LQKENI. The CDR3 runs to 15 residues. CDR3: CASSPGQTNAGELFF. The CDR3 DNA sequence: TGTGCCAGCTCACCGGGACAAACGAACGCCGGGGAGCTGTTTTTT.